The clone carrying this T cell receptor beta chain was recorded a few times. The sample is drawn from a study of T cells in Graves' hyperthyroidism and ophthalmopathy. This CDR3 spans 16 amino acids. V was clipped by 3 bases and J by 2 bases, with 17 bases between them. Looked up from germline, CDR1 is DFQATT and CDR2 is SNEGSKA (reference sequence). Amplified TCR beta CDR3 regions came from RNA transcripts. The TCR CDR3 first-round RT-PCR relied on the HTBI primer set. Each CDR3 protein gets one entry after TCRdb re-called the multiplex PCR reads with MiXCR. The top ten hold under 3.5% of the sample, which has under 600,000 distinct CDR3 sequences, 15% to 20% seen once.

The sequence was collected from a middle-aged woman with Graves' ophthalmopathy. The chain joins TRBV20-1 to TRBJ1-5; D not certain. Material: blood. CDR3 coding DNA: TGCAGTGCTAGGACACCTTCCGTACATGGCAATCAGCCCCAGCATTTT. Its protein is CSARTPSVHGNQPQHF.